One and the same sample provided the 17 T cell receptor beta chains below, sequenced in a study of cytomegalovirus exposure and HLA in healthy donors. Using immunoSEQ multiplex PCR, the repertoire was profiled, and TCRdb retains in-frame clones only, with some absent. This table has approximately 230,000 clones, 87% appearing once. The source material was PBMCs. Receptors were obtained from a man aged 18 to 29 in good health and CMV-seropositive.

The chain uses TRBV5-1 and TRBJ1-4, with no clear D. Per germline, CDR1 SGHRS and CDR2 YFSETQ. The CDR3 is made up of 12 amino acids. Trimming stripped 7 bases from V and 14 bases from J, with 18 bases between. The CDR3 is CASRSRKGQLFF. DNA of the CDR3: TGCGCCAGCCGATCTCGGAAGGGCCAGCTGTTTTTT. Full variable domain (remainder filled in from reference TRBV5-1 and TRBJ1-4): KAGVTQTPRYLIKTRGQQVTLSCSPISGHRSVSWYQQTPGQGLQFLFEYFSETQRNKGNFPGRFSGRQFSNSRSEMNVSTLELGDSALYLCASRSRKGQLFFGSGTQLSVL.

The CDR3 region has the DNA TGTGCCATCAGTGGGACAGGGGGCAATCAGCCCCAGCATTTT. It specifies CAISGTGGNQPQHF. The genes are TRBV10-3 and TRBJ1-5; 9 bases are shared with TRBD1. With V trimmed by 4 bases and J by 2 bases, 0 bases remained unmatched. From germline, CDR1 is ENHRY and CDR2 SYGVKD. The CDR3 sequence is 14 residues long.

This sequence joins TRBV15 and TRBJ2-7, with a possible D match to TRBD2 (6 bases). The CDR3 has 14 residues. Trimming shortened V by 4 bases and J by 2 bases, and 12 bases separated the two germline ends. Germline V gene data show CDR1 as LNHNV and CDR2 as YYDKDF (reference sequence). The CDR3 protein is CATSTGGAAYEQYF. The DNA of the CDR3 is TGTGCCACCAGCACTGGAGGGGCGGCCTACGAGCAGTACTTC.

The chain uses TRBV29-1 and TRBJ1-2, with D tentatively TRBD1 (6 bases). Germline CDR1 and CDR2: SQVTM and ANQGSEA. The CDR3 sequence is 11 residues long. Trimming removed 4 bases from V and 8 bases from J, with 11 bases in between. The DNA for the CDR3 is TGCAGCGTTGTTTGGGACATCGGCTACACCTTC. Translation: CSVVWDIGYTF.

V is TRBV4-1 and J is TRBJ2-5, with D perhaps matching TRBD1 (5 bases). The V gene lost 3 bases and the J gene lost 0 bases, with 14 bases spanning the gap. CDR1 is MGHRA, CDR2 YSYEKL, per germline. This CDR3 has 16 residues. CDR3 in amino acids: CASSQGFDSYQETQYF. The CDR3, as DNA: TGCGCCAGCAGCCAGGGGTTCGACAGTTACCAAGAGACCCAGTACTTC.

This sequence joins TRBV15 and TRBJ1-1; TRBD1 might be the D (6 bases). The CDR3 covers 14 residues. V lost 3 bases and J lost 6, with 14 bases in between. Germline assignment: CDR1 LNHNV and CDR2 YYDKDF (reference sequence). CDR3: CATSSGQSLAEAFF. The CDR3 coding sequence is TGTGCCACCAGCAGTGGACAGTCTCTTGCTGAAGCTTTCTTT. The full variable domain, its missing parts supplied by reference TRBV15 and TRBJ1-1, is DAMVIQNPRYQVTQFGKPVTLSCSQTLNHNVMYWYQQKSSQAPKLLFHYYDKDFNNEADTPDNFQSRRPNTSFCFLDIRSPGLGDTAMYLCATSSGQSLAEAFFGQGTRLTVV.

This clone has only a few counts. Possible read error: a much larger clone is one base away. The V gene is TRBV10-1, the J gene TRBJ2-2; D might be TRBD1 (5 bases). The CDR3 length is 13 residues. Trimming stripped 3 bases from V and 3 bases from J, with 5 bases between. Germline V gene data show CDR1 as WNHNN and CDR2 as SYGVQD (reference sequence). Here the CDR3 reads CASSDRDTGELFF. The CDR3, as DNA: TGCGCCAGCAGTGACAGGGACACCGGGGAGCTGTTTTTT.

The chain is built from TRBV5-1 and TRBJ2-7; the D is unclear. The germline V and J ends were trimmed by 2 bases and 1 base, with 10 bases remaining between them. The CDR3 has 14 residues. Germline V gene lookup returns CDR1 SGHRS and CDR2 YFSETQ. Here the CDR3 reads CASSFIVGSYEQYF. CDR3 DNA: TGCGCCAGCAGCTTCATCGTAGGTTCCTACGAGCAGTACTTC. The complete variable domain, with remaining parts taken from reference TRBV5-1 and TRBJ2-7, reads KAGVTQTPRYLIKTRGQQVTLSCSPISGHRSVSWYQQTPGQGLQFLFEYFSETQRNKGNFPGRFSGRQFSNSRSEMNVSTLELGDSALYLCASSFIVGSYEQYFGPGTRLTVT.

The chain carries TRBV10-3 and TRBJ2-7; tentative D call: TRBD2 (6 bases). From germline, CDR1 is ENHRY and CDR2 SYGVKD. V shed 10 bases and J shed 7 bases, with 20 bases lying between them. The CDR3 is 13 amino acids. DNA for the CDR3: TGTGCCACCTTGGGGGGAATGGGGAGGGAGCAGTACTTC. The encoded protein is CATLGGMGREQYF.

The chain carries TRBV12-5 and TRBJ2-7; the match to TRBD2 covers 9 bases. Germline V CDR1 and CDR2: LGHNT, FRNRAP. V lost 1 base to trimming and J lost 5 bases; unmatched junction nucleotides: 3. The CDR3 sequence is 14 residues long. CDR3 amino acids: CASGLGGRANEQYF. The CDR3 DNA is TGTGCTAGTGGTTTGGGCGGGAGGGCCAACGAGCAGTACTTC. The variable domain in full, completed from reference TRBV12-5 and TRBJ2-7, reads DARVTQTPRHKVTEMGQEVTMRCQPILGHNTVFWYRQTMMQGLELLAYFRNRAPLDDSGMPKDRFSAEMPDATLATLKIQPSEPRDSAVYFCASGLGGRANEQYFGPGTRLTVT.

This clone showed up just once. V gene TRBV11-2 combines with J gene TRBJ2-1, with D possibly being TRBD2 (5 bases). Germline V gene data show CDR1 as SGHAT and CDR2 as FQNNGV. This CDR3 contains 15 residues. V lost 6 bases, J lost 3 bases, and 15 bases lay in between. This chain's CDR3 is CASSTLSRDYNEQFF. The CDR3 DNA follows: TGTGCCAGCAGTACCCTCAGCCGGGACTACAATGAGCAGTTCTTC.

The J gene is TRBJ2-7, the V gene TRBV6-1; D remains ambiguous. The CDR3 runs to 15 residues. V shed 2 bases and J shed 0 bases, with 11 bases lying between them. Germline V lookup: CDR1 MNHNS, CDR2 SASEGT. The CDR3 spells CASSENVYNSYEQYF. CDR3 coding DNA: TGTGCCAGCAGTGAAAACGTATACAACTCCTACGAGCAGTACTTC.

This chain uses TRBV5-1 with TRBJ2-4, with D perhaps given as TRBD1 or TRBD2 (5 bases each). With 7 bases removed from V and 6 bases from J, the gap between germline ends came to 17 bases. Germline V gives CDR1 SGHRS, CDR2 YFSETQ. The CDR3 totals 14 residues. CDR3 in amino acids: CASGGSGFINIQYF. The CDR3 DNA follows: TGCGCCAGCGGGGGATCAGGCTTTATAAACATTCAGTACTTC.

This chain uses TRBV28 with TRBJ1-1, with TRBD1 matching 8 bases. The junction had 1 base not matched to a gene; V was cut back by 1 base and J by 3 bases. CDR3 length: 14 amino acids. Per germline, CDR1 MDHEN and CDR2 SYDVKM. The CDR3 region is CASSLSGQDTEAFF. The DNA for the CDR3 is TGTGCCAGCAGTTTATCGGGACAGGACACTGAAGCTTTCTTT.

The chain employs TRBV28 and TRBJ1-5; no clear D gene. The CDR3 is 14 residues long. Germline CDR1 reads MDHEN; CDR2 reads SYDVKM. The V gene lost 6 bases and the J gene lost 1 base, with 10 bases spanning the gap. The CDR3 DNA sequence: TGTGCCAGCAGGGGGATTTTAAGCAATCAGCCCCAGCATTTT. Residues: CASRGILSNQPQHF.

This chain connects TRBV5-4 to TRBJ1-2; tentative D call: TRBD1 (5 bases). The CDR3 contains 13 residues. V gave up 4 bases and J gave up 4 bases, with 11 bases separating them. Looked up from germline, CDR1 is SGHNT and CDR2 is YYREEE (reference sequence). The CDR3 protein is CASSPRGGYGYTF. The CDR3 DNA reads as TGTGCCAGCAGCCCAAGGGGAGGCTATGGCTACACCTTC.

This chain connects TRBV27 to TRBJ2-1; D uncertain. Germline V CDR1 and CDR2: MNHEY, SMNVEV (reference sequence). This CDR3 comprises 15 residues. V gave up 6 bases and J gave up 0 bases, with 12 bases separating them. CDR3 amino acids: CASRVGGSSYNEQFF. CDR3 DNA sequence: TGTGCCAGCAGAGTCGGCGGAAGCTCCTACAATGAGCAGTTCTTC.